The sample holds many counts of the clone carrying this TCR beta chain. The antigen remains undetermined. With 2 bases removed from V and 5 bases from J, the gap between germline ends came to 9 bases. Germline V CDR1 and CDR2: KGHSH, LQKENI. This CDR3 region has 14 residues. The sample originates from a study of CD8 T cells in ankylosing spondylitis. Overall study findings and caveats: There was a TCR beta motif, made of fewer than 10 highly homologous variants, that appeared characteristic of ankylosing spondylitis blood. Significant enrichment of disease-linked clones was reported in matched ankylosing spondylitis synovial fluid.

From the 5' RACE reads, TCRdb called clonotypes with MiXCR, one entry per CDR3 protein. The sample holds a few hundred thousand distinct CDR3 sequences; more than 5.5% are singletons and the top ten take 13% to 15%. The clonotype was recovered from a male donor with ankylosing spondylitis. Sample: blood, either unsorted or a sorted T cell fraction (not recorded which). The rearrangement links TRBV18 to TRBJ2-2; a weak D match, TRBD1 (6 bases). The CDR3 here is CASSPGGRTGELFF. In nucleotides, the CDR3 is TGTGCCAGCTCACCAGGGGGCCGTACCGGGGAGCTGTTTTTT.